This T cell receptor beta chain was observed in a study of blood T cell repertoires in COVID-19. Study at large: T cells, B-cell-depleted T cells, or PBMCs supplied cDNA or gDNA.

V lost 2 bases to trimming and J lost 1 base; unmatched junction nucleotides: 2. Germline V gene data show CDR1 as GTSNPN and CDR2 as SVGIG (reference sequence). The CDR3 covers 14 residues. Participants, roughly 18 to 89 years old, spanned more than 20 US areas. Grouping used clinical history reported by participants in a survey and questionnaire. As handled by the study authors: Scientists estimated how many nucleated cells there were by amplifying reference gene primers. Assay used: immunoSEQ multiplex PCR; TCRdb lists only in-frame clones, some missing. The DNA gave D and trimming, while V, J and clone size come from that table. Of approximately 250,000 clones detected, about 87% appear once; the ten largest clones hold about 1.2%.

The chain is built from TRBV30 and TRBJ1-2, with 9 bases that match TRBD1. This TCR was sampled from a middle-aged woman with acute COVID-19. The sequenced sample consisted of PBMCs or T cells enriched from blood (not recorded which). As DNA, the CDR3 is TGTGCCTGGAGTTGGACAGGGGATAACTATGGCTACACCTTC. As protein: CAWSWTGDNYGYTF.